Listed here are 23 T cell receptor beta chains from one sample, sequenced in a study of patients and donors after allogeneic stem cell transplantation. TCRdb reanalysed the RT-PCR reads using MiXCR and keeps one entry per CDR3 protein. Here the sample spans 70,000 or so distinct CDR3 sequences, approximately 26% being singletons. Sequencing used blood, either unsorted or a sorted T cell fraction (not recorded which). The receptors stem from a human donor who was either an allogeneic HSCT recipient or a stem cell or donor lymphocyte infusion donor (not recorded which). It is not recorded whose cells these are; they may come from a transplant donor.

The chain recombines TRBV12-3 or TRBV12-4 with TRBJ1-4, with D maybe TRBD1 (5 bases). The CDR3 extends over 15 amino acids. The V gene lost 2 bases and the J gene lost 3 bases, with 10 bases spanning the gap. In DNA, the CDR3 is TGTGCCAGCAGTTTAATAGGGGTGGCTAATGAAAAACTGTTTTTT. It yields the protein CASSLIGVANEKLFF.

There are a few counts of this clonotype. This chain connects TRBV3-1 to TRBJ2-5, with 8 bases fitting TRBD2. J gave up 9 bases and V 4 bases, and 10 bases lay outside the gene matches. Germline CDR1 LGHDT, CDR2 YNNKEL (reference sequence). The CDR3 length is 14 residues. CDR3 sequence: CASSPFGSGGPQYF. The CDR3, as DNA: TGTGCCAGCAGCCCTTTTGGGAGCGGGGGTCCCCAGTACTTC.

This chain links TRBV4-3 with TRBJ1-4; D uncertain. This CDR3 is built from 17 residues. Germline V gene data show CDR1 as LGHNA and CDR2 as YSLEER. V was pared by 1 base and J by 0 bases, with 12 bases between. Here the CDR3 reads CASSQGRGIATNEKLFF. Here the CDR3 DNA reads TGCGCCAGCAGCCAAGGCCGAGGGATTGCAACTAATGAAAAACTGTTTTTT.

In its sample, this clonotype was seen once. The J gene is TRBJ1-6, the V gene TRBV5-6, with 8 bases lining up with TRBD1. The V and J ends lost 3 bases and 7 bases, in that order; junction bases with no gene match: 9. The CDR3 is 16 amino acids. CDR1 and CDR2 (germline): SGHDT, YYEEEE. The CDR3 bases are TGTGCCAGCAGCTCATTGGGGACAGGCCAAAATTCACCCCTCCACTTT. It yields the protein CASSSLGTGQNSPLHF.

This clonotype was observed a single time. V and J are TRBV29-1 and TRBJ1-2; D is unresolved. The CDR3 totals 12 residues. Looked up from germline, CDR1 is SQVTM and CDR2 is ANQGSEA. Trimming removed 0 bases from V and 8 bases from J, with 10 bases in between. CDR3 nucleotide sequence: TGCAGCGTTGAAGAGACGAGGGAGGGCTACACCTTC. This codes for CSVEETREGYTF.

This clonotype was found many times. This chain connects TRBV5-1 to TRBJ2-1; no definite D call. Trimming shortened V by 1 base and J by 6 bases, and 11 bases separated the two germline ends. Per germline, CDR1 SGHRS and CDR2 YFSETQ. This CDR3 has 14 amino acids. CDR3 sequence reads: CASSLFSFFNEQFF. In DNA form, the CDR3 reads TGCGCCAGCAGCTTGTTTAGCTTTTTCAATGAGCAGTTCTTC.

V gene TRBV20-1 combines with J gene TRBJ2-7; D assignment may be TRBD1 or TRBD2 (6 bases each). CDR1 DFQATT and CDR2 SNEGSKA come from the germline V gene (reference sequence). CDR3 length: 11 residues. Here the CDR3 reads CSLGGGYEQYF. CDR3 bases: TGCTCTCTAGGAGGGGGCTACGAGCAGTACTTC.

This clonotype appeared a few times. Mismatch with germline at one junction end may stem from a read error. J is TRBJ2-1 and V is TRBV7-7, with D possibly matching TRBD1 (6 bases). Germline V CDR1 and CDR2: SSHAT, FNYEAQ (reference sequence). This CDR3 has 15 residues. The CDR3 DNA follows: TGTGCTAGCAGCTTAGAGTACAGGGATCTCGATGAGCAGTTCTTC. Protein product: CASSLEYRDLDEQFF.

The J gene is TRBJ1-2, the V gene TRBV28; D is undetermined. This CDR3 has 12 residues. Trimming removed 4 bases from V and 6 bases from J, with 9 bases in between. Germline loops: CDR1 MDHEN, CDR2 SYDVKM. The CDR3: CASSSGRNGYTF. CDR3 in DNA: TGTGCCAGCAGTTCTGGCCGGAATGGCTACACCTTC.

V is TRBV6-5 and J is TRBJ1-3; D is unclear. This CDR3 region has 14 residues. Trimming cost V 0 bases and J 2 bases, with 5 bases left between them. Germline V lookup: CDR1 MNHEY, CDR2 SVGAGI. CDR3 sequence: CASSYSRAGNTIYF. The CDR3 bases are TGTGCCAGCAGTTACTCGCGGGCTGGAAACACCATATATTTT.

The chain links TRBV6-2 or TRBV6-3 to TRBJ1-2; possible D gene TRBD1, 6 bases. CDR3 length: 11 amino acids. The V end was cut by 8 bases, the J end by 12 bases, with 16 bases between. Looked up from germline, CDR1 is MNHEY and CDR2 is SVGEGT. CDR3 in amino acids: CASGIGQPNTF. In DNA, the CDR3 is TGTGCCAGCGGGATAGGACAGCCAAACACCTTC.

V gene TRBV20-1 combines with J gene TRBJ2-4; TRBD2 is a possible D gene (6 bases). Trimming left V 0 bases short and J 2 bases short, with 8 bases between. The CDR3 consists of 14 residues. Germline CDR1 and CDR2: DFQATT and SNEGSKA (reference sequence). The CDR3 spells CSARDRGTKNIQYF. Written as DNA, the CDR3 is TGCAGTGCTAGAGATCGGGGGACCAAAAACATTCAGTACTTC.

The chain uses TRBV27 and TRBJ2-1; TRBD1 might be the D (5 bases). Germline V lookup: CDR1 MNHEY, CDR2 SMNVEV (reference sequence). The CDR3 is 17 amino acids. Trimming removed 2 bases from V and 4 bases from J, with 18 bases in between. Here the CDR3 reads CASSLPQGQDAYNEQFF. The CDR3 coding sequence is TGTGCCAGCAGTTTACCCCAGGGTCAGGACGCGTACAATGAGCAGTTCTTC.

The gene calls are TRBV6-5 and TRBJ2-3, with no clear D. CDR1 is MNHEY and CDR2 is SVGAGI in the germline V gene. CDR3 length: 13 residues. V was cut by 6 bases and J by 6 bases, with 13 bases left in between. In DNA form, the CDR3 reads TGTGCCAGCAGCTATAGGTTGGCGGATACGCAGTATTTT. It is translated as CASSYRLADTQYF.

This clonotype was seen a few times. For the CDR3, the DNA is TGCAGCGTGGTGGGACAGGGTGTCAACGAGCAGTACTTC. Translating gives CSVVGQGVNEQYF. The V gene is TRBV29-1, the J gene TRBJ2-7; 9 bases match TRBD1. This CDR3 comprises 13 residues. The germline gives CDR1 SQVTM, CDR2 ANQGSEA. Germline trimming cut 6 bases from V and 5 bases from J; bases unmatched to any gene: 8.

V usage is TRBV9 and J usage is TRBJ2-1; TRBD2 matches at 13 bases. The junction had 0 bases not matched to a gene; V was cut back by 3 bases and J by 12 bases. Germline CDR1 is SGDLS and CDR2 is YYNGEE. The CDR3 runs to 12 residues. The CDR3 protein is CASSGLAGGQFF. The CDR3 nucleotides read TGTGCCAGCAGCGGACTAGCGGGGGGGCAGTTCTTC.

This clonotype appeared many times. The gene calls are TRBV4-1 and TRBJ1-2; D is unclear. The V gene's germline CDR1 is MGHRA and CDR2 YSYEKL. This CDR3 comprises 14 residues. V was cut by 0 bases and J by 3 bases, with 8 bases left in between. The CDR3 spells CASSQDLGYYGYTF. The CDR3 DNA follows: TGCGCCAGCAGCCAAGATTTGGGTTACTATGGCTACACCTTC.

This clonotype came up a few times. As DNA, the CDR3 is TGTGCCAGCAGCTTGACAGGGGGCGATAATTCACCCCTCCACTTT. It encodes CASSLTGGDNSPLHF. The chain combines TRBV7-9 with TRBJ1-6; 10 nucleotides align to TRBD1. Germline V lookup: CDR1 SEHNR, CDR2 FQNEAQ (reference sequence). Unmatched junction bases numbered 1, after V lost 3 bases and J lost 5 bases. This CDR3 spans 15 amino acids.

A few counts support this clonotype. The chain employs TRBV12-3 or TRBV12-4 and TRBJ2-7; no reliable D call. V gave up 1 base and J gave up 2 bases, with 12 bases separating them. This CDR3 is built from 15 residues. CDR3 sequence: CASSLGQWSTYEQYF. CDR3 nucleotide sequence: TGTGCCAGCAGTTTAGGGCAGTGGTCCACCTACGAGCAGTACTTC.

This clonotype was found a few times. The chain recombines TRBV5-1 with TRBJ2-1; D is unresolved. Germline CDR1 SGHRS, CDR2 YFSETQ. The CDR3 sequence is 14 residues long. Trimming shortened V by 4 bases and J by 4 bases, and 12 bases separated the two germline ends. The CDR3 DNA follows: TGCGCCAGCAGCCCCGGCTGGGGTTACAATGAGCAGTTCTTC. This sequence encodes CASSPGWGYNEQFF.

Only a few counts were recorded for this clonotype. J is TRBJ1-2 and V is TRBV20-1; no firm D call. Per germline, CDR1 DFQATT and CDR2 SNEGSKA (reference sequence). The CDR3 has 12 residues. Trimming cost V 3 bases and J 7 bases, with 12 bases left between them. This CDR3 is CSASPKYRGYTF. CDR3 coding DNA: TGCAGTGCTAGCCCCAAGTATCGTGGCTACACCTTC.

This clonotype was seen a handful of times. The V gene is TRBV12-3 or TRBV12-4, the J gene TRBJ1-6; TRBD1 matches 9 bases. The CDR3 runs 15 residues. J gave up 7 bases and V 6 bases, and 7 bases lay outside the gene matches. CDR3 nucleotides: TGTGCCAGCAGCCGGACGGGACAGGGAAATTCACCCCTCCACTTT. Translated: CASSRTGQGNSPLHF.

There are a few counts of this clonotype. The CDR3 is CAIGRQPNSPLHF. As DNA, the CDR3 is TGTGCCATCGGGAGACAGCCTAATTCACCCCTCCACTTT. This chain connects TRBV10-3 to TRBJ1-6; TRBD1 might be the D (5 bases). The germline V gene has CDR1 ENHRY and CDR2 SYGVKD. V was cut by 8 bases and J by 6 bases, with 11 bases left in between. The CDR3 totals 13 residues.